A single sample is the source of the 31 T cell receptor beta chains below, sequenced in a study of graft-versus-host responses after intestinal transplantation. Produced via immunoSEQ multiplex PCR; TCRdb's table is partial and in-frame only. The sample holds some 120,000 clones; 75% to 95% are singletons and the top ten take about 0.18%. These receptors lack a known antigen. The input for sequencing was unstimulated CD4+ T cells sorted from spleen or lymph node cells, taken before intestinal transplant. These receptors originate from a human donor who received an intestinal transplant.

The V and J genes are TRBV5-4 and TRBJ1-2; no clear D gene. CDR1 is SGHNT, CDR2 YYREEE, per germline (reference sequence). V was shortened by 6 bases and J by 4 bases, with 16 bases between the two germline ends. This CDR3 has 14 residues. For the CDR3, the DNA is TGTGCCAGCACGGTCAGGTCACAAACCTATGGCTACACCTTC. Its translation: CASTVRSQTYGYTF.

V is TRBV19 and J is TRBJ2-2, with D possibly matching TRBD1 (5 bases). This CDR3 comprises 15 residues. Germline assignment: CDR1 LNHDA and CDR2 SQIVND (reference sequence). Trimming removed 5 bases from V and 2 bases from J, with 12 bases in between. The CDR3 is CASSARAANTGELFF. Here the CDR3 DNA reads TGTGCCAGTAGTGCCAGGGCCGCCAACACCGGGGAGCTGTTTTTT. Drawing the rest from reference TRBV19 and TRBJ2-2, the complete variable domain is DGGITQSPKYLFRKEGQNVTLSCEQNLNHDAMYWYRQDPGQGLRLIYYSQIVNDFQKGDIAEGYSVSREKKESFPLTVTSAQKNPTAFYLCASSARAANTGELFFGEGSRLTVL.

This rearrangement joins TRBV7-8 to TRBJ2-5, with D unresolved. This CDR3 is built from 15 residues. V dropped 1 base and J dropped 5 bases, with 14 bases sitting between them. Germline lookup yields CDR1 SGHVS and CDR2 FQNEAQ. The CDR3: CASSLVGRSQETQYF. In nucleotides, the CDR3 is TGTGCCAGCAGCTTAGTCGGCAGGTCGCAGGAGACCCAGTACTTC.

Only a few counts were recorded for this clone. J is TRBJ1-2 and V is TRBV4-3, with D possibly matching TRBD1 (5 bases). Germline CDR1 reads LGHNA; CDR2 reads YSLEER. The germline V and J ends were trimmed by 0 bases and 3 bases, with 8 bases remaining between them. The CDR3 totals 14 residues. The CDR3 coding sequence is TGCGCCAGCAGCCAAGAAATAGGGGACTATGGCTACACCTTC. It is translated as CASSQEIGDYGYTF.

V is TRBV18 and J is TRBJ2-4; 8 positions agree with TRBD2. After removal of 6 bases from V and 0 bases from J, the junction contained 13 bases not matched to a gene. The germline gives CDR1 KGHSH, CDR2 LQKENI. The CDR3 covers 18 residues. CDR3 protein: CASSPWLAGPLAKNIQYF. The CDR3 region has the DNA TGTGCCAGCTCCCCCTGGCTAGCGGGTCCTTTAGCCAAAAACATTCAGTACTTC.

The chain recombines TRBV6-9 with TRBJ1-2, with unresolved D. This CDR3 spans 13 amino acids. Germline V lookup: CDR1 MNHGY, CDR2 SVAAGI. V shed 4 bases and J shed 0 bases, with 6 bases lying between them. The CDR3 DNA reads as TGTGCCAGCAGTTTCCCATCTAACTATGGCTACACCTTC. Its protein product is CASSFPSNYGYTF.

The chain recombines TRBV14 with TRBJ1-1; 7 bases line up with TRBD1. From germline, CDR1 is SGHDN and CDR2 FVKESK. The V and J ends lost 1 base and 1 base, in that order; junction bases with no gene match: 6. CDR3 length: 16 residues. CDR3 bases: TGTGCCAGCAGCCAAGCCAGGGGACAGTCGAACACTGAAGCTTTCTTT. Its translation is CASSQARGQSNTEAFF.

This chain joins TRBV11-2 and TRBJ2-7, with 8 bases fitting TRBD2. The CDR3 consists of 15 residues. Trimming at V came to 1 base and at J to 2 bases, leaving 4 bases not matched to a gene. The V gene's germline CDR1 is SGHAT and CDR2 FQNNGV. CDR3 loop: CASSLVAGGPYEQYF. DNA for the CDR3: TGTGCCAGCAGCTTAGTGGCGGGGGGACCCTACGAGCAGTACTTC.

The chain links TRBV18 to TRBJ2-1; 7 bases are a match to TRBD2. V shed 0 bases and J 6 bases; nucleotides not matched to a gene: 8. Germline V CDR1 and CDR2: KGHSH, LQKENI. The CDR3 has 16 amino acids. CDR3 nucleotide sequence: TGTGCCAGCTCACCACCCCAGCGGGAATGGAGCAATGAGCAGTTCTTC. Translating it yields CASSPPQREWSNEQFF.

This clone was recorded a few times. The chain couples TRBV4-1 to TRBJ1-5, with 12 bases fitting TRBD1. The V segment lost 3 bases and the J segment 5 bases; nucleotides outside the gene matches: 2. The germline V gene has CDR1 MGHRA and CDR2 YSYEKL. The CDR3 covers 15 residues. The CDR3 sequence: CASSQGQGAYQPQHF. CDR3 bases: TGCGCCAGCAGCCAGGGACAGGGGGCATATCAGCCCCAGCATTTT.

The V gene is TRBV29-1, the J gene TRBJ2-5, with 8 bases aligning to TRBD1. The CDR3 is 13 amino acids. V shed 8 bases, J shed 2 bases, and the junction held 7 bases outside the gene matches. Germline assignment: CDR1 SQVTM and CDR2 ANQGSEA. This CDR3 reads CSTQRQGQETQYF. CDR3 bases: TGCAGCACCCAACGACAGGGGCAAGAGACCCAGTACTTC.

The chain carries TRBV28 and TRBJ2-2; a possible D gene is TRBD2 (5 bases). Germline assignment: CDR1 MDHEN and CDR2 SYDVKM. There are 12 residues in the CDR3. Trimming pared 7 bases from V and 4 bases from J, leaving 7 bases between. This CDR3 is CASKGVTGELFF. CDR3 DNA: TGTGCCAGCAAGGGAGTCACCGGGGAGCTGTTTTTT.

The chain uses TRBV19 and TRBJ2-3; 7 nucleotides match TRBD2. Germline trimming cut 6 bases from V and 8 bases from J; bases unmatched to any gene: 5. The CDR3 totals 12 residues. CDR1 LNHDA and CDR2 SQIVND come from the germline V gene (reference sequence). This CDR3 reads CASSLGLTTQYF. In DNA, the CDR3 is TGTGCCAGTAGCCTGGGACTAACTACGCAGTATTTT. Full variable domain (remainder filled in from reference TRBV19 and TRBJ2-3): DGGITQSPKYLFRKEGQNVTLSCEQNLNHDAMYWYRQDPGQGLRLIYYSQIVNDFQKGDIAEGYSVSREKKESFPLTVTSAQKNPTAFYLCASSLGLTTQYFGPGTRLTVL.

The chain links TRBV2 to TRBJ1-2; D remains unclear. V was shortened by 9 bases and J by 7 bases, with 12 bases between the two germline ends. Germline CDR1 and CDR2: SNHLY and FYNNEI. This CDR3 is 11 amino acids long. The CDR3 region is CASGRGSGYTF. Here the CDR3 DNA reads TGTGCCAGTGGACGGGGATCTGGCTACACCTTC.

The CDR3 is CASSAGTTGISQYF. The CDR3 DNA reads TGTGCCAGCAGTGCCGGGACTACAGGAATCTCCCAGTACTTC. The chain joins TRBV2 to TRBJ2-5; 7 bases match TRBD2. V trimming: 4 bases; J trimming: 9 bases; junction bases outside the gene matches: 11. CDR3 length: 14 residues. CDR1 is SNHLY, CDR2 FYNNEI, per germline.

The chain carries TRBV11-2 and TRBJ2-4; the match to TRBD1 covers 9 bases. V lost 2 bases and J lost 6; bases outside the gene matches: 8. Germline V lookup: CDR1 SGHAT, CDR2 FQNNGV. CDR3 length: 16 residues. Here the CDR3 reads CASSLSRPGQGNIQYF. DNA of the CDR3: TGTGCCAGCAGCTTAAGTCGACCGGGACAGGGAAACATTCAGTACTTC.

This chain uses TRBV4-3 with TRBJ2-3; 9 nucleotides agree with TRBD2. V trimming: 1 base; J trimming: 4 bases; junction bases outside the gene matches: 3. The germline gives CDR1 LGHNA, CDR2 YSLEER. This CDR3 comprises 15 residues. The CDR3: CASSQVGGGADTQYF. Here the CDR3 DNA reads TGCGCCAGCAGCCAAGTCGGCGGGGGGGCAGATACGCAGTATTTT.

For the CDR3, the DNA is TGTGCCAGCAGCTTAGCTTATCAACAGGACTACGAGCAGTACTTC. It yields the protein CASSLAYQQDYEQYF. V usage is TRBV7-2 and J usage is TRBJ2-7; weak D call: TRBD1 (5 bases). The V end lost 0 bases, the J end lost 3 bases, and 12 bases lay between the germline ends. The CDR3 runs 15 residues. Per the germline V gene, CDR1 is SGHTA and CDR2 is FQGNSA. The full variable domain, completed using reference TRBV7-2 and TRBJ2-7, is GAGVSQSPSNKVTEKGKDVELRCDPISGHTALYWYRQSLGQGLEFLIYFQGNSAPDKSGLPSDRFSAERTGGSVSTLTIQRTQQEDSAVYLCASSLAYQQDYEQYFGPGTRLTVT.

The chain joins TRBV7-8 to TRBJ2-2; tentatively, D is TRBD2 (6 bases). Looked up from germline, CDR1 is SGHVS and CDR2 is FQNEAQ. The germline V and J ends were trimmed by 5 bases and 1 base, with 17 bases remaining between them. CDR3 length equals 17 residues. CDR3 DNA sequence: TGTGCCAGCAGCGGACGACTTCTAGCGAGGAACACCGGGGAGCTGTTTTTT. Encoded protein: CASSGRLLARNTGELFF. The whole variable domain, remainder taken from reference TRBV7-8 and TRBJ2-2, is GAGVSQSPRYKVAKRGQDVALRCDPISGHVSLFWYQQALGQGPEFLTYFQNEAQLDKSGLPSDRFFAERPEGSVSTLKIQRTQQEDSAVYLCASSGRLLARNTGELFFGEGSRLTVL.

The chain combines TRBV29-1 with TRBJ2-7; TRBD2 aligns across 8 bases. The CDR3 covers 14 residues. Germline trimming cut 3 bases from V and 4 bases from J; bases unmatched to any gene: 8. Germline assignment: CDR1 SQVTM and CDR2 ANQGSEA. The CDR3: CSVEASGSLYEQYF. CDR3 DNA: TGCAGCGTTGAGGCCAGCGGGAGTTTATACGAGCAGTACTTC.

As for this clone: One end of the junction does not line up with germline, which may come from a read error. The same CDR3 also results from other DNA sequences found in this sample. V usage is TRBV7-2 and J usage is TRBJ1-6; tentatively, D is TRBD1 (5 bases). Germline-derived CDR1 and CDR2 are SGHTA and FQGNSA. CDR3 length: 18 amino acids. CDR3 nucleotide sequence: TGTGCCAGCAGCCTACTTAGACAGACTTCACCTTCCTATTCCCCCCTCCACTTT. Translated: CASSLLRQTSPSYSPLHF.

This chain's CDR3 is CASRWTGGSYGYTF. The CDR3 nucleotides read TGTGCCAGCAGGTGGACAGGGGGTAGCTATGGCTACACCTTC. The chain has TRBV6-5 and TRBJ1-2; TRBD1 matches at 10 bases. After removal of 6 bases from V and 4 bases from J, the junction contained 5 bases not matched to a gene. This CDR3 is built from 14 residues. Germline lookup yields CDR1 MNHEY and CDR2 SVGAGI.

This sequence joins TRBV27 and TRBJ1-6; possibly TRBD1 for D (6 bases). The CDR3 totals 16 residues. Per germline, CDR1 MNHEY and CDR2 SMNVEV (reference sequence). Trimming took 2 bases from V and 8 from J, leaving 16 bases between them. The CDR3 protein is CASSLRRGGEYSPLHF. The CDR3 region has the DNA TGTGCCAGCAGTTTACGGAGGGGGGGAGAGTATTCACCCCTCCACTTT.

This clone was seen just once. The J gene is TRBJ1-2, the V gene TRBV25-1; 10 bases are shared with TRBD1. The V and J ends lost 6 bases and 7 bases, in that order; junction bases with no gene match: 14. The CDR3 sequence is 16 residues long. Germline V gene lookup returns CDR1 MGHDK and CDR2 SYGVNS. CDR3 in DNA: TGTGCCAGCAGCCCCATGAGACAGGGGGCGGGAAGTGGCTACACCTTC. This gives the protein CASSPMRQGAGSGYTF.

The chain couples TRBV30 to TRBJ2-7, with 8 positions matching TRBD1. The CDR3 totals 13 residues. From germline, CDR1 is GTSNPN and CDR2 SVGIG (reference sequence). With V trimmed by 4 bases and J by 3 bases, 5 bases remained unmatched. In nucleotides, the CDR3 is TGTGCCTGGAACTTCGGACAGGGCTACGAGCAGTACTTC. This translates into CAWNFGQGYEQYF. The full variable domain, completed using reference TRBV30 and TRBJ2-7, is SQTIHQWPATLVQPVGSPLSLECTVEGTSNPNLYWYRQAAGRGLQLLFYSVGIGQISSEVPQNLSASRPQDRQFILSSKKLLLSDSGFYLCAWNFGQGYEQYFGPGTRLTVT.

This clone was seen just once. The DNA for the CDR3 is TGCGCCAGCAGATCCGGGACTAGCGGGAACTCAGATACGCAGTATTTT. Its translation: CASRSGTSGNSDTQYF. The chain carries TRBV10-2 and TRBJ2-3; 13 bases line up with TRBD2. In germline, CDR1 is WSHSY, CDR2 SAAADI. This CDR3 comprises 16 residues. Unmatched junction bases numbered 7, after V lost 6 bases and J lost 4 bases.

The chain is built from TRBV5-4 and TRBJ2-7, with 13 bases fitting TRBD2. CDR1 is SGHNT and CDR2 is YYREEE in the germline V gene (reference sequence). This CDR3 comprises 17 residues. V lost 4 bases to trimming and J lost 0 bases; unmatched junction nucleotides: 7. CDR3 bases: TGTGCCAGCAGCCGGACTAGCGGGAGCCTCAGCTCCTACGAGCAGTACTTC. This gives the protein CASSRTSGSLSSYEQYF.

CDR3 region: CASSPVGGTNTGELFF. DNA for the CDR3: TGTGCCAGCAGCCCGGTGGGGGGTACGAACACCGGGGAGCTGTTTTTT. The chain couples TRBV7-2 to TRBJ2-2; TRBD2 might be the D (6 bases). Germline V CDR1 and CDR2: SGHTA, FQGNSA. CDR3 length equals 16 residues. V lost 5 bases to trimming and J lost 0 bases, with 13 bases between them.

The chain uses TRBV28 and TRBJ2-7; 12 nucleotides match TRBD1. With 3 bases clipped from V and 7 bases from J, the junction kept 7 bases outside the gene matches. The V gene's germline CDR1 is MDHEN and CDR2 SYDVKM. The CDR3 covers 15 residues. Here the CDR3 reads CASSFPGQGAREQYF. CDR3 nucleotide sequence: TGTGCCAGCAGTTTTCCGGGACAGGGGGCGCGGGAGCAGTACTTC.

V gene TRBV7-9 combines with J gene TRBJ2-2; D perhaps matches TRBD1 (5 bases). V was cut by 4 bases and J by 4 bases, with 13 bases left in between. The CDR3 spans 15 residues. Germline lookup yields CDR1 SEHNR and CDR2 FQNEAQ (reference sequence). CDR3 protein: CASSSIRAATGELFF. The CDR3 DNA follows: TGTGCCAGCAGCTCAATCAGGGCAGCCACCGGGGAGCTGTTTTTT. The full variable domain, rest sourced from reference TRBV7-9 and TRBJ2-2, is DTGVSQNPRHKITKRGQNVTFRCDPISEHNRLYWYRQTLGQGPEFLTYFQNEAQLEKSRLLSDRFSAERPKGSFSTLEIQRTEQGDSAMYLCASSSIRAATGELFFGEGSRLTVL.

The V gene is TRBV5-4, the J gene TRBJ2-5, with TRBD1 identical over 7 bases. The J call may be in error: the DNA end matches TRBJ2-7 better. This CDR3 comprises 14 residues. Germline V CDR1 and CDR2: SGHNT, YYREEE (reference sequence). Written as DNA, the CDR3 is TGTGCCAGCAGCTTTGAGACAGGGTCCTACGAGCAGTACTTC. Its translation is CASSFETGSYEQYF.